The present T cell receptor (beta chain) was sequenced within a study of T cells after yellow fever vaccination. Germline V gene data show CDR1 as SQVTM and CDR2 as ANQGSEA. V was pared by 7 bases and J by 5 bases, with 15 bases of the junction left unmatched. The CDR3 covers 16 residues. Template switching by 5'RACE produced TCR cDNA, adding a universal primer site and UMIs. TCRdb redid the calling of the 5' RACE reads with MiXCR, one entry per CDR3 protein. Of under 600,000 distinct CDR3 sequences in the sample, less than 25% were seen once. This clonotype was seen a few times. Sequenced here: PBMCs, sampled approximately 22 days after the first yellow fever vaccination. The rearrangement uses TRBV29-1 and TRBJ2-2; 8 bases match TRBD2. This TCR was sampled from a man between 18 and 35 years old who received the YFV17D yellow fever vaccine. In DNA, the CDR3 is TGCAGCGCCCGGACTAGCACGGGCCGAACAACCGGGGAGCTGTTTTTT. Amino acids: CSARTSTGRTTGELFF.